Below, 2 T cell receptor beta chains from the same sample are listed, as sequenced in a study of T cell responses to AZD1222 COVID-19 vaccine (dated by TCRdb to the early 2020s). The sample's time point label is to be understood as: baseline before first vaccination. Receptor libraries were prepared by the immunoSEQ multiplex PCR assay. Not all clones reach the TCRdb copy of this immuneACCESS table, which keeps in-frame sequences only. Checked studies attribute under half of the gap to unresolved V genes and leave the rest unexplained. The sample records over 100,000 clones, roughly 93% of which are singletons. The ten largest clones take up less than 6.5% of the sample. The sequenced sample was peripheral blood, obtained on day 0 of AZD1222 vaccination. Receptors were obtained from an adult in good health.

V usage is TRBV18 and J usage is TRBJ1-2; 7 bases map to TRBD1. Germline CDR1 reads KGHSH; CDR2 reads LQKENI. J was trimmed by 7 bases and V by 4 bases; bases with no gene match: 6. The CDR3 spans 13 residues. CDR3 amino acids: CASSLQGGRGYTF. The DNA for the CDR3 is TGTGCCAGCTCACTCCAGGGGGGACGTGGCTACACCTTC.

V usage is TRBV18 and J usage is TRBJ2-3; the D is unclear. From germline, CDR1 is KGHSH and CDR2 LQKENI. V lost 5 bases and J 8 bases, leaving 20 bases between the germline ends. The CDR3 is 15 residues long. CDR3 sequence: CASSSSSQVGSTQYF. CDR3 sequence (DNA): TGTGCCAGCTCATCGTCTTCTCAAGTGGGGTCTACGCAGTATTTT. The variable domain in full, with the rest retrieved from reference TRBV18 and TRBJ2-3, is NAGVMQNPRHLVRRRGQEARLRCSPMKGHSHVYWYRQLPEEGLKFMVYLQKENIIDESGMPKERFSAEFPKEGPSILRIQQVVRGDSAAYFCASSSSSQVGSTQYFGPGTRLTVL.